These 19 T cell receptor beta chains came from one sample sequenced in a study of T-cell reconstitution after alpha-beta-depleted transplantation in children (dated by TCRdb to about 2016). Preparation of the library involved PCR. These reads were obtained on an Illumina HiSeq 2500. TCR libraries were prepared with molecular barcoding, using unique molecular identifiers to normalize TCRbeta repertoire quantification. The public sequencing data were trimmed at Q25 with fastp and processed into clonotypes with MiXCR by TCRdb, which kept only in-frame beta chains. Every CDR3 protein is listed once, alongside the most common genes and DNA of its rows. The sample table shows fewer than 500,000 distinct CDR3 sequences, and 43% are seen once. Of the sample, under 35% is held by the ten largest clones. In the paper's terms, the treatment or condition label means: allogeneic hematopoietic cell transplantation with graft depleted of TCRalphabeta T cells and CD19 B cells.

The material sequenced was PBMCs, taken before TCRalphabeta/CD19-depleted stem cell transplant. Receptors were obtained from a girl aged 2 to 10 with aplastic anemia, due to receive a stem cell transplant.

The CDR3 coding sequence is TGTGCCAGCAGTCCTCAACAGACTAGGTACCAAGAGACCCAGTACTTC. Translating gives CASSPQQTRYQETQYF. The rearrangement uses TRBV27 and TRBJ2-5; D possibly corresponds to TRBD2 (6 bases). There are 16 residues in the CDR3. Germline V lookup: CDR1 MNHEY, CDR2 SMNVEV (reference sequence). V was shortened by 5 bases and J by 0 bases, with 16 bases between the two germline ends.

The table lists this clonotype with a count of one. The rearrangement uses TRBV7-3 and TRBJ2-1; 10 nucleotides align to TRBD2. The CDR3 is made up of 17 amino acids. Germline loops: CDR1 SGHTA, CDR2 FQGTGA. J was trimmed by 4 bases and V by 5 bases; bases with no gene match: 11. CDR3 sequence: CASSLSGSGGPYNEQFF. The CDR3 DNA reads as TGTGCCAGCAGCCTAAGTGGTAGCGGGGGGCCTTACAATGAGCAGTTCTTC.

The CDR3 nucleotides are TGCAGTGCGACGGGGCCCGGCACAGATACGCAGTATTTT. Its protein product is CSATGPGTDTQYF. V usage is TRBV20-1 and J usage is TRBJ2-3; tentatively, D is TRBD1 or TRBD2 (5 bases each). Germline V lookup: CDR1 DFQATT, CDR2 SNEGSKA (reference sequence). The ends were cut back, 6 bases at V and 1 base at J, with 11 bases in the middle. This CDR3 region has 13 residues.

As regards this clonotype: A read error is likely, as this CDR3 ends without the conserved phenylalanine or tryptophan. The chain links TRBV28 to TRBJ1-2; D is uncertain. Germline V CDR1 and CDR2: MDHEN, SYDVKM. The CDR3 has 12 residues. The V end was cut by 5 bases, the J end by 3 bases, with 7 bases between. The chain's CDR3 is CASSVGDYGYTI. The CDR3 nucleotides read TGTGCCAGCAGTGTTGGGGACTATGGCTACACCATC.

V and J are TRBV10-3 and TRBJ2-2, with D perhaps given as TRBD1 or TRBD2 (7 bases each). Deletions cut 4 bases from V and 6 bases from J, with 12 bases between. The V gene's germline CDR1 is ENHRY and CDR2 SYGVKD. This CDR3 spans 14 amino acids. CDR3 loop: CAISAQGGAGELFF. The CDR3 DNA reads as TGTGCCATCAGTGCCCAGGGGGGGGCCGGGGAGCTGTTTTTT.

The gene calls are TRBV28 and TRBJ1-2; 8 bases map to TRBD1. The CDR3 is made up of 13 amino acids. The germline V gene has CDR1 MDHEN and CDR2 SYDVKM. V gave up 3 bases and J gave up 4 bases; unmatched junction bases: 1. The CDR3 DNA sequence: TGTGCCAGCAGTTTGACAGGGGTCTATGGCTACACCTTC. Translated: CASSLTGVYGYTF.

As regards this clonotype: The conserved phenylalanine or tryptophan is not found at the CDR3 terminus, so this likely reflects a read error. CDR3 protein: CASSPQGELSGANVLTY. The DNA for the CDR3 is TGTGCCAGCTCACCCCAGGGGGAACTCTCTGGGGCCAACGTCCTGACTTAC. This chain links TRBV18 with TRBJ2-6; 7 bases agree with TRBD1. Per the germline V gene, CDR1 is KGHSH and CDR2 is LQKENI. The CDR3 totals 17 residues. With 3 bases clipped from V and 0 bases from J, the junction kept 5 bases outside the gene matches.

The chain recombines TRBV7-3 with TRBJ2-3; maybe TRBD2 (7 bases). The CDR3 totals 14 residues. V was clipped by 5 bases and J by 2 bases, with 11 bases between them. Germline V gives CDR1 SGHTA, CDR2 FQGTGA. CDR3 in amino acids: CASSRGGATDTQYF. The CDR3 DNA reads TGTGCCAGCAGCCGTGGGGGGGCCACAGATACGCAGTATTTT.

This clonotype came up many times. CDR3 nucleotide sequence: TGCGCCAGCAGCGATCCGAACACTGAAGCTTTCTTT. Its protein product is CASSDPNTEAFF. The chain combines TRBV5-1 with TRBJ1-1; D gene ambiguous. The CDR3 contains 12 residues. Germline CDR1 is SGHRS and CDR2 is YFSETQ. The V end was cut by 4 bases, the J end by 1 base, with 5 bases between.

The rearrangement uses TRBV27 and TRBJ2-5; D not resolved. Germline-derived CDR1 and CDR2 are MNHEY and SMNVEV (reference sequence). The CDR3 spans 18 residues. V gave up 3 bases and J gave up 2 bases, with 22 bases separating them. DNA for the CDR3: TGTGCCAGCAGTTTTGTCTCTCCTCGTTCGGTCGGACAAGAGACCCAGTACTTC. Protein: CASSFVSPRSVGQETQYF.

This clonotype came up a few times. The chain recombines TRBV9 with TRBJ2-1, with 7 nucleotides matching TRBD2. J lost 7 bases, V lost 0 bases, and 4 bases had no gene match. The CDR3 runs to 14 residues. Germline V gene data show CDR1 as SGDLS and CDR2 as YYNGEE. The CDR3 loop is CASSVGGRANEQFF. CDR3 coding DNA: TGTGCCAGCAGCGTAGGTGGGAGGGCGAATGAGCAGTTCTTC.

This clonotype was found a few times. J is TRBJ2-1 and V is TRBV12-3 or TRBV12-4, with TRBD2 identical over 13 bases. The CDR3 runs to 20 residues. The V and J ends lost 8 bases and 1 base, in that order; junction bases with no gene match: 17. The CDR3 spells CASLTILGLAGRSSYNEQFF. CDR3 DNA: TGTGCCAGCTTAACTATCTTGGGACTAGCGGGAAGGAGTTCCTACAATGAGCAGTTCTTC.

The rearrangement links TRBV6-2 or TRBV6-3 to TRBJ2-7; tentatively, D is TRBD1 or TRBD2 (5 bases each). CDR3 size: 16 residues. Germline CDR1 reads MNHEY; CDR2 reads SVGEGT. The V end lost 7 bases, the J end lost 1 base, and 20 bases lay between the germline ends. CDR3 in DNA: TGTGCCAGCACCTCTTCCAAGGGACGGCAGTCCTACGAGCAGTACTTC. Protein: CASTSSKGRQSYEQYF.

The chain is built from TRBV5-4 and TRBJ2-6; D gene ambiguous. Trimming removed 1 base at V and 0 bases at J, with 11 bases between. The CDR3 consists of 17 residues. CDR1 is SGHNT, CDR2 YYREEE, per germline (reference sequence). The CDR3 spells CASSLSPLCSGANVLTF. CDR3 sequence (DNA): TGTGCCAGCAGCTTGAGTCCCCTCTGCTCTGGGGCCAACGTCCTGACTTTC.

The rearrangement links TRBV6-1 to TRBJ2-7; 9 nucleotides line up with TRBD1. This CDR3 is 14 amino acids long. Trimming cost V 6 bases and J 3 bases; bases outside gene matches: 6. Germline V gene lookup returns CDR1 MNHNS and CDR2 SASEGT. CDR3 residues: CASRHTGGSYEQYF. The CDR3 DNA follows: TGTGCCAGCAGACATACAGGGGGCAGCTACGAGCAGTACTTC.

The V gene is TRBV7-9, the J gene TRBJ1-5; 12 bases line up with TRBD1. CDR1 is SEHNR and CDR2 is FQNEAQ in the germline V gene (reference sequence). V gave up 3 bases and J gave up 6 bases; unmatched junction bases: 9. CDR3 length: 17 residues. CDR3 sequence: CASSFHRTGQGAQPQHF. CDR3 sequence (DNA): TGTGCCAGCAGCTTCCACCGTACGGGACAGGGGGCTCAGCCCCAGCATTTT.

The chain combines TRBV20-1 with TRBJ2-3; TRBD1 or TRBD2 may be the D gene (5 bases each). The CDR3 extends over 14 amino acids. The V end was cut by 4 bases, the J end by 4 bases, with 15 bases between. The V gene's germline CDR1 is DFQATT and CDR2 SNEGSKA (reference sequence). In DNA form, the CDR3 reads TGCAGTGCTATGGGGGATCCCTCCCCAGATACGCAGTATTTT. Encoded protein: CSAMGDPSPDTQYF.

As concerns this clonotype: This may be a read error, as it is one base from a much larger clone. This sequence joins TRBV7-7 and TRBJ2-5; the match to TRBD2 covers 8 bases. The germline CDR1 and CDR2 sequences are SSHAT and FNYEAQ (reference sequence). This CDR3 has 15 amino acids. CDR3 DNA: TGTGCTAGCAGCTTATTCGGGGGGGGAGAAGGGACCCAGTACTTC. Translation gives CASSLFGGGEGTQYF.

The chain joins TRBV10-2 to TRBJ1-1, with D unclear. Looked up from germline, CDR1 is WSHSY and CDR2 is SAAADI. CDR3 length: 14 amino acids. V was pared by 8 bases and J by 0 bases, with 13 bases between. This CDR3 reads CASGLERVNTEAFF. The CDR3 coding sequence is TGCGCCAGCGGGCTAGAAAGGGTGAACACTGAAGCTTTCTTT.